The sequence of this T cell receptor (beta chain) was determined in a study of T-cell memory formation after mild COVID-19. Study-level findings and limits: Among CD4+ contracting clones, most were CM and EM, and CD8+ ones EMRA. There were some responding clones in pre-infection memory, which suggested that cross-reactive memory had joined.

On this clonotype: What it binds is unknown.

TCRdb ran MiXCR on the 5' RACE reads and lists one entry per CDR3 protein. The sample yields 75,000 to 95,000 distinct CDR3 sequences, approximately 15% seen once. The material sequenced was PBMCs or a T cell subset sorted from them (not recorded which). This sequence was found in a young man who had mild COVID-19 (a few samples of this study predate the infection). Cell type and time point are not known.

The CDR3, as DNA: TGCGCCAGCAAAGAAGTGGAGGGTACCGGGGAGCTGTTTTTT. Its protein is CASKEVEGTGELFF. The V gene is TRBV5-1, the J gene TRBJ2-2, with D perhaps TRBD2 (6 bases). Germline V gene data show CDR1 as SGHRS and CDR2 as YFSETQ. V lost 6 bases and J 5 bases, leaving 14 bases between the germline ends. This CDR3 spans 14 amino acids.